This section outlines one T cell receptor beta chain sequence together with its context. Here immunoSEQ multiplex PCR was the method, and the copy in TCRdb shows in-frame clones only, minus some. The data contain about 140,000 clones, 70% to 90% of them singletons. The sample belongs to a study of T cell responses to AZD1222 COVID-19 vaccine. The sample in question was peripheral blood, obtained 28 days after the second dose of the MenACWY control vaccine. The receptor comes from an adult who received the MenACWY meningococcal vaccine as a control.

The CDR3 region is CATSAFRGRNEQFF. In DNA, the CDR3 is TGTGCCACCAGTGCCTTCAGGGGGCGGAATGAGCAGTTCTTC. The chain links TRBV24-1 to TRBJ2-1; TRBD1 agrees at 8 bases. V lost 5 bases, J lost 7 bases, and 6 bases stayed unmatched. Per germline, CDR1 KGHDR and CDR2 SFDVKD. This CDR3 comprises 14 residues.